This T cell receptor beta chain comes out of a study of regulatory T cells in long-lasting Graves disease. The CDR3 is made up of 14 amino acids. V trimming: 6 bases; J trimming: 9 bases; junction bases outside the gene matches: 7. CDR1 WNHNN and CDR2 SYGVQD come from the germline V gene (reference sequence). The time point denotes: newly diagnosed GD, antithyroid drugs for less than 3 months. Extracted PBMC RNA gave rise to the TCR library. This clonotype was detected many times. Combining iRepertoire HTBI primers with Arm-PCR of CDR3 regions, the authors built TCR beta libraries. Each CDR3 protein is one row after TCRdb ran MiXCR on the multiplex PCR reads. The sample has hundreds of thousands of distinct CDR3 sequences, roughly 16% seen once.

The source was peripheral blood mononuclear cells (PBMCs), collected at new diagnosis, from a patient treated with antithyroid drugs. The chain uses TRBV10-1 and TRBJ2-1; 11 bases line up with TRBD2. The clonotype comes from a female donor with Graves disease. The CDR3: CASSDSGGAREQFF. The CDR3, as DNA: TGCGCCAGCAGCGATAGCGGGGGGGCGCGTGAGCAGTTCTTC.